These 8 T cell receptor beta chains were sequenced from one sample in a study of blood T cell repertoires in COVID-19. The assay was immunoSEQ multiplex PCR, and TCRdb's table has in-frame clones only and misses some. The sample records 85,000 to 130,000 clones, approximately 87% being singletons. Source material: peripheral blood. Receptors originate from a man between 50 and 59 years old with acute or convalescent COVID-19.

The chain couples TRBV6-1 to TRBJ2-6; D unresolved. Trimming shortened V by 2 bases and J by 13 bases, and 18 bases separated the two germline ends. The CDR3 consists of 15 residues. Germline CDR1 MNHNS, CDR2 SASEGT. The CDR3 reads CASSEYERALTVLTF. For the CDR3, the DNA is TGTGCCAGCAGTGAATATGAGCGAGCACTAACTGTCCTGACTTTC.

The chain employs TRBV11-2 and TRBJ2-7, with TRBD1 matching 9 bases. Looked up from germline, CDR1 is SGHAT and CDR2 is FQNNGV. This CDR3 spans 14 amino acids. V was clipped by 5 bases and J by 3 bases; unmatched bases: 5. For the CDR3, the DNA is TGTGCCAGCAGCGACGGGACAGGGAACTACGAGCAGTACTTC. It translates to CASSDGTGNYEQYF.

The V call is TRBV5-4, the J call TRBJ2-1, with D perhaps TRBD2 (6 bases). The germline gives CDR1 SGHNT, CDR2 YYREEE (reference sequence). Trimming left V 0 bases short and J 9 bases short, with 10 bases between. The CDR3 runs to 13 residues. CDR3 coding DNA: TGTGCCAGCAGCTTGGGTGCGGGGCCTGAGCAGTTCTTC. This sequence encodes CASSLGAGPEQFF.

The gene calls are TRBV2 and TRBJ1-3; D might be TRBD1 (5 bases). The CDR3 is made up of 15 amino acids. Trimming stripped 7 bases from V and 3 bases from J, with 16 bases between. CDR1 and CDR2 from the germline V gene are SNHLY and FYNNEI. The CDR3 DNA is TGTGCCAGCACCGATGACAGTTTTGGTGGAAACACCATATATTTT. Translated: CASTDDSFGGNTIYF.

The chain employs TRBV7-9 and TRBJ1-5; unclear D gene. CDR3 size: 12 residues. The V end was cut by 1 base, the J end by 5 bases, with 3 bases between. CDR1 and CDR2 (germline): SEHNR, FQNEAQ (reference sequence). CDR3 sequence (DNA): TGTGCCAGCAGCTTAGTAGATCAGCCCCAGCATTTT. Amino acid sequence: CASSLVDQPQHF.

The chain combines TRBV2 with TRBJ2-7, with D maybe TRBD2 (5 bases). Trimming shortened V by 7 bases and J by 7 bases, and 17 bases separated the two germline ends. CDR1 and CDR2 (germline): SNHLY, FYNNEI. There are 13 residues in the CDR3. The chain's CDR3 is CASNRGPGNEQYF. The CDR3 nucleotides are TGTGCCAGCAACCGAGGGCCGGGGAATGAGCAGTACTTC.

The V and J genes are TRBV7-2 and TRBJ2-1; 15 positions match TRBD2. J gave up 8 bases and V 4 bases, and 3 bases lay outside the gene matches. This CDR3 is 15 amino acids long. From germline, CDR1 is SGHTA and CDR2 FQGNSA. The CDR3 reads CASSWTSGRADEQFF. The CDR3 DNA follows: TGTGCCAGCAGCTGGACTAGCGGGAGGGCCGATGAGCAGTTCTTC.

The gene calls are TRBV12-3 or TRBV12-4 and TRBJ1-1; 10 bases align to TRBD1. This CDR3 spans 12 amino acids. The V and J ends lost 7 bases and 11 bases, in that order; junction bases with no gene match: 7. The chain's CDR3 is CASKPGQGTAFF. The CDR3 region has the DNA TGTGCCAGCAAACCGGGACAGGGGACGGCTTTCTTT.